These 12 T cell receptor beta chains were all obtained from the same sample, sequenced in a study of blood T cells in healthy people across ages. Using a J-beta primer mix together with a sample-barcoded 5' primer, a second PCR was run for roughly 6 to 12 cycles. Each CDR3 protein gets one entry after TCRdb re-called the 5' RACE reads with MiXCR. The table has roughly 2 million distinct CDR3 sequences, less than 50% seen once. The sequenced sample was blood. Every receptor here comes from a woman aged 35 to 49 in good health.

This clonotype was counted a single time. The rearrangement joins TRBV27 to TRBJ1-2, with D perhaps matching TRBD1 (5 bases). CDR1 is MNHEY and CDR2 is SMNVEV in the germline V gene (reference sequence). The CDR3 has 15 amino acids. V was cut by 5 bases and J by 0 bases, with 13 bases left in between. CDR3 amino acids: CASSLEAGPNYGYTF. The CDR3 nucleotides are TGTGCCAGCAGTCTCGAGGCGGGGCCTAACTATGGCTACACCTTC.

This chain links TRBV11-2 with TRBJ1-5; D possibly corresponds to TRBD1 (6 bases). The CDR3 totals 15 residues. Germline CDR1 and CDR2: SGHAT and FQNNGV. The V end was cut by 8 bases, the J end by 0 bases, with 14 bases between. The CDR3 loop reads CASSPGQISNQPQHF. The CDR3 DNA is TGTGCCAGCTCACCGGGACAAATTAGCAATCAGCCCCAGCATTTT.

V usage is TRBV4-3 and J usage is TRBJ1-6; weak D call: TRBD1 (5 bases). The ends were cut back, 1 base at V and 6 bases at J, with 25 bases in the middle. Germline CDR1 is LGHNA and CDR2 is YSLEER. The CDR3 consists of 20 residues. The CDR3 loop reads CASSQAGGSLIGRSNSPLHF. The CDR3 DNA sequence: TGCGCCAGCAGCCAAGCTGGGGGTAGTCTGATCGGACGGAGTAATTCACCCCTCCACTTT.

This clonotype was detected only a few times. The chain links TRBV28 to TRBJ2-4; weak D call: TRBD1 (6 bases). The end of the DNA is better explained by TRBJ2-5, so the J call may be wrong. The germline CDR1 and CDR2 sequences are MDHEN and SYDVKM. The CDR3 extends over 14 amino acids. The CDR3 loop is CASSSDRNRQTQYF. The CDR3 coding sequence is TGTGCCAGCAGCTCCGACAGGAATAGGCAGACCCAGTACTTC.

This clonotype was picked up a small number of times. J is TRBJ1-4 and V is TRBV7-3; the D gene is possibly TRBD1 (5 bases). V was clipped by 5 bases and J by 1 base, with 11 bases between them. Germline lookup yields CDR1 SGHTA and CDR2 FQGTGA. CDR3 length equals 15 residues. CDR3 in DNA: TGTGCCAGCAGCCGGCGCGGGGGAACTAATGAAAAACTGTTTTTT. This encodes CASSRRGGTNEKLFF.

J is TRBJ2-3 and V is TRBV20-1; 8 nucleotides match TRBD2. The CDR3 spans 17 residues. V dropped 6 bases and J dropped 5; count of bases not matched to a gene: 19. In germline, CDR1 is DFQATT, CDR2 SNEGSKA (reference sequence). The CDR3 protein is CSASTDRGAGALDTQYF. In nucleotides, the CDR3 is TGCAGTGCAAGCACCGATAGGGGAGCGGGGGCCCTAGATACGCAGTATTTT.

The rearrangement links TRBV7-2 to TRBJ2-7, with 7 bases lining up with TRBD1. With the DNA end fitting TRBJ2-5 better, the J assignment may be wrong. The CDR3 loop spans 13 amino acids. CDR1 and CDR2 (germline): SGHTA, FQGNSA. CDR3 in amino acids: CASGRGQYETQYF. The CDR3 region has the DNA TGTGCCAGCGGCCGGGGACAGTACGAGACCCAGTACTTC.

In DNA form, the CDR3 reads TGTGCCAGCAGCCCGACAGGGATTTCGGGCTACACCTTC. Its protein product is CASSPTGISGYTF. The chain employs TRBV12-3 or TRBV12-4 and TRBJ1-2, with 7 bases lining up with TRBD1. This CDR3 is 13 amino acids long. The V segment lost 6 bases and the J segment 8 bases; nucleotides outside the gene matches: 9.

The V call is TRBV11-1, the J call TRBJ2-1; unclear D gene. With the DNA end fitting TRBJ2-7 better, the J assignment may be wrong. Germline lookup yields CDR1 SGHAT and CDR2 FQDESV (reference sequence). The length of the CDR3 is 17 residues. The CDR3 here is CASSLFGTVRTYNEQYF. The CDR3 nucleotides are TGTGCCAGCAGCTTGTTCGGTACGGTCCGGACCTACAATGAGCAGTACTTC.

The V gene is TRBV7-9, the J gene TRBJ2-7; D is unclear. The germline V gene encodes CDR1 SEHNR and CDR2 FQNEAQ (reference sequence). Trimming shortened V by 5 bases and J by 2 bases, and 13 bases separated the two germline ends. The CDR3 spans 14 residues. The CDR3 DNA is TGTGCCAGCAGCCCCCCCCGATCCACCTACGAGCAGTACTTC. Protein product: CASSPPRSTYEQYF.

This clonotype was seen a handful of times. CDR3 DNA: TGTGCCAGAAGACAGAACTCCTACGAGCAGTACTTC. This gives the protein CARRQNSYEQYF. This chain links TRBV2 with TRBJ2-7; maybe TRBD1 (5 bases). CDR3 length: 12 amino acids. Germline loops: CDR1 SNHLY, CDR2 FYNNEI. Deletions cut 9 bases from V and 0 bases from J, with 9 bases between.

The V and J genes are TRBV10-3 and TRBJ2-7; D unresolved. Germline V CDR1 and CDR2: ENHRY, SYGVKD. V lost 2 bases and J lost 10, with 18 bases in between. This CDR3 has 14 amino acids. In DNA form, the CDR3 reads TGTGCCATCAGTGAGGATGGCCGCGGAGAGGCCCAGTACTTC. Its protein product is CAISEDGRGEAQYF.